The sequence of this TCR beta chain was determined in a study of T cells in Graves' hyperthyroidism and ophthalmopathy. This clonotype was seen at least ten times. Antigen: not known. CDR1 is DFQATT, CDR2 SNEGSKA, per germline (reference sequence). The CDR3 loop spans 14 amino acids. Trimming cost V 6 bases and J 1 base, with 14 bases left between them. Whole-study findings and limits: A 13 V-J model separated ophthalmopathy from stable hyperthyroidism.

From RNA transcripts, TCR beta CDR3 regions were amplified. The HTBI primer set served for first-round RT-PCR of the TCR CDR3. TCRdb re-analysed the multiplex PCR reads in MiXCR, keeping a single row per CDR3 protein. The sample has hundreds of thousands of distinct CDR3 sequences; approximately 17% are singletons. Ophthalmopathy patients had Clinical Activity Score at least 3, NOSPECS grade at least 4, duration under 3 months. Criteria for exclusion of patients were uncontrolled infection, other autoimmune disease, pregnancy or lactation. The diagnostic basis comprised clinical symptoms, serum thyroxine and TRAb, thyroid ultrasound and orbital computed tomography.

The sequencing input was blood. The receptor was isolated from a woman between 18 and 30 years old with Graves' ophthalmopathy. The chain recombines TRBV20-1 with TRBJ2-3; D tentatively fits TRBD1 or TRBD2 (6 bases each). Here the CDR3 reads CSAEGEAGTDTQYF. CDR3 nucleotides: TGCAGTGCCGAGGGGGAGGCAGGCACAGATACGCAGTATTTT.